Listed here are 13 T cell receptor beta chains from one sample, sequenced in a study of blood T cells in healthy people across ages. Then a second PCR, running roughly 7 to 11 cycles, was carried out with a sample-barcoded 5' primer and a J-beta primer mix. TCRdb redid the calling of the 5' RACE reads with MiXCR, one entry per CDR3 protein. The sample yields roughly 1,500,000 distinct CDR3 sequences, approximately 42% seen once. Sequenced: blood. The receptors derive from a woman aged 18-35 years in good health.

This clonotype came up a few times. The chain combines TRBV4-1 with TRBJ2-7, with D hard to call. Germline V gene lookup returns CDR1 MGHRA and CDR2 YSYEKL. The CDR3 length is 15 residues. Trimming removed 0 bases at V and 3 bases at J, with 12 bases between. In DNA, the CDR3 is TGCGCCAGCAGCCAAGATGAAGGAAAGAGCTACGAGCAGTACTTC. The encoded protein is CASSQDEGKSYEQYF.

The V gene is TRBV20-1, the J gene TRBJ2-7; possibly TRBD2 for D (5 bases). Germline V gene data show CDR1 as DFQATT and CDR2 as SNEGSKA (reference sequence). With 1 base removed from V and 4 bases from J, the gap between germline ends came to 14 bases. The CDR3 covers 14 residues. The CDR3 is CSARARAGGYEQYF. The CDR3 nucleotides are TGCAGTGCTAGAGCCCGAGCTGGAGGTTACGAGCAGTACTTC.

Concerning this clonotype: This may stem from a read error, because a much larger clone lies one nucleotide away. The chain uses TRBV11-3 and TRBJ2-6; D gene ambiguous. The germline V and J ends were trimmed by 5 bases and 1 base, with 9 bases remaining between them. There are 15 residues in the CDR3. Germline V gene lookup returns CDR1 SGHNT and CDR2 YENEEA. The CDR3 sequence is CASSAVISGANVLTF. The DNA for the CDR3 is TGTGCCAGCAGCGCCGTGATATCTGGGGCCAACGTCCTGACTTTC.

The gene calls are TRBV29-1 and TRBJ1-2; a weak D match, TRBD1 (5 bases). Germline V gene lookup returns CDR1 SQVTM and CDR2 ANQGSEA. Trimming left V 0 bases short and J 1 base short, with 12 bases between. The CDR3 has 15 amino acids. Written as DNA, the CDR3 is TGCAGCGTTGAAGACAGGGTGGTTTATAACTATGGCTACACCTTC. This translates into CSVEDRVVYNYGYTF.

The CDR3 loop is CAWRVAGNYGYTF. CDR3 DNA: TGTGCCTGGAGGGTCGCAGGGAACTATGGCTACACCTTC. The V and J genes are TRBV30 and TRBJ1-2, with D possibly being TRBD1 (5 bases). The CDR3 runs to 13 residues. CDR1 is GTSNPN, CDR2 SVGIG, per germline (reference sequence). V shed 3 bases and J shed 2 bases, with 10 bases lying between them.

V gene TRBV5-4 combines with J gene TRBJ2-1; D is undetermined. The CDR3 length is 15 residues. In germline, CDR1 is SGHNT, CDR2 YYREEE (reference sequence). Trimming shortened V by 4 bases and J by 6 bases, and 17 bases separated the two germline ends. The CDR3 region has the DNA TGTGCCAGCAGCCACAGAAAGGACCCCGTCAATGAGCAGTTCTTC. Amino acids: CASSHRKDPVNEQFF.

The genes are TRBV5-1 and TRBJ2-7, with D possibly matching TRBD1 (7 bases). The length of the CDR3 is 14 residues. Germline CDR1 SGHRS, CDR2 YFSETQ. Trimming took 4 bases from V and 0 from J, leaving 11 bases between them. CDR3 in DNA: TGCGCCAGCAGCGGAGGGGACAGCTCCTACGAGCAGTACTTC. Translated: CASSGGDSSYEQYF. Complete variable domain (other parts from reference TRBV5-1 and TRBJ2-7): KAGVTQTPRYLIKTRGQQVTLSCSPISGHRSVSWYQQTPGQGLQFLFEYFSETQRNKGNFPGRFSGRQFSNSRSEMNVSTLELGDSALYLCASSGGDSSYEQYFGPGTRLTVT.

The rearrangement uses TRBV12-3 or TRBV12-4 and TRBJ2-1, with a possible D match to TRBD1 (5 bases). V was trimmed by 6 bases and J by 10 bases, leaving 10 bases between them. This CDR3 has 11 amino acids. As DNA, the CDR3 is TGTGCCAGCAGCGCAGGGTTCGAGCAGTTCTTC. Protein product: CASSAGFEQFF.

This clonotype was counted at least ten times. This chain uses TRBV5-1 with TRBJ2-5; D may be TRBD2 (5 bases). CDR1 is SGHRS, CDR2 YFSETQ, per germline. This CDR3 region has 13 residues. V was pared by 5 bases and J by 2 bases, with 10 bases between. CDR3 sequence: CASRPTGQETQYF. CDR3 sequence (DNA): TGCGCCAGCAGGCCTACGGGACAAGAGACCCAGTACTTC.

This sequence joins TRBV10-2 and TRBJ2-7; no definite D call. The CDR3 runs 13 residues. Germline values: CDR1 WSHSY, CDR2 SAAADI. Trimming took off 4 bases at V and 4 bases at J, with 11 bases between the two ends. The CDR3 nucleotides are TGCGCCAGCAGTGTGAACGGCCTTTACGAGCAGTACTTC. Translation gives CASSVNGLYEQYF.

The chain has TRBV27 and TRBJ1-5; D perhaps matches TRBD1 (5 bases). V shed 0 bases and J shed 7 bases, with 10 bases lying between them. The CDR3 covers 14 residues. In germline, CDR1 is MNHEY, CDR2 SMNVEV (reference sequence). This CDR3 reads CASSLSGAGQPQHF. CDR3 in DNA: TGTGCCAGCAGTTTATCAGGGGCGGGCCAGCCCCAGCATTTT.

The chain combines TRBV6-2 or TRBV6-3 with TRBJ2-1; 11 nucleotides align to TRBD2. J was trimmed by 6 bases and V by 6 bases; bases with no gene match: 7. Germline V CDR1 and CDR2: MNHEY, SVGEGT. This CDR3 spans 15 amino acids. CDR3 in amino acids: CASRPLAGVGNEQFF. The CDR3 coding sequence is TGTGCCAGCAGACCACTAGCGGGAGTAGGCAATGAGCAGTTCTTC.

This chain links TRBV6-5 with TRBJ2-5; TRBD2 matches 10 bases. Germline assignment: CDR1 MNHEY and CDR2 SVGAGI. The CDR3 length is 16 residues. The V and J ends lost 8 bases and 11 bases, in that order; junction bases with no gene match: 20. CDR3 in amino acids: CASFSGASGRVSEQYF. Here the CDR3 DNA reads TGTGCCAGCTTCTCCGGGGCTAGCGGGAGAGTCAGTGAGCAGTACTTC.